What follows are 23 T cell receptor beta chains derived from one specimen sequenced in a study of T cell responses to AZD1222 COVID-19 vaccine. The method was immunoSEQ multiplex PCR; TCRdb's version includes in-frame clones alone and lacks a portion of them. The sample shows some 140,000 clones, approximately 80% of them seen only once. Sequenced material: peripheral blood, taken on day 0 of AZD1222 vaccination. These receptors were obtained from an adult in good health.

This clone occurred once. The chain has TRBV18 and TRBJ1-5; TRBD1 aligns across 9 bases. Trimming at V came to 6 bases and at J to 5 bases, leaving 8 bases not matched to a gene. CDR1 and CDR2 (germline): KGHSH, LQKENI. The length of the CDR3 is 15 residues. CDR3 bases: TGTGCCAGCTCCCAGGGACAGGGTTTTCATCAGCCCCAGCATTTT. It yields the protein CASSQGQGFHQPQHF.

The genes are TRBV19 and TRBJ1-2, with D possibly matching TRBD1 (5 bases). The CDR3 is 14 amino acids. V shed 3 bases and J shed 8 bases, with 16 bases lying between them. Looked up from germline, CDR1 is LNHDA and CDR2 is SQIVND (reference sequence). The CDR3 loop is CASSIPRAPGGYTF. In DNA, the CDR3 is TGTGCCAGTAGTATCCCCAGGGCTCCGGGGGGCTACACCTTC.

The chain combines TRBV5-1 with TRBJ1-3; 12 positions match TRBD1. This CDR3 is built from 19 residues. The J segment lost 0 bases and the V segment lost 2 bases, leaving 9 bases of the junction unmatched. The germline V gene encodes CDR1 SGHRS and CDR2 YFSETQ. The CDR3 spells CASSLPGTGGSVSGNTIYF. DNA for the CDR3: TGCGCCAGCAGCTTACCCGGGACAGGGGGCTCCGTCTCTGGAAACACCATATATTTT.

The chain carries TRBV6-5 and TRBJ2-7; maybe TRBD1 (5 bases). V lost 2 bases to trimming and J lost 3 bases, with 11 bases between them. The germline gives CDR1 MNHEY, CDR2 SVGAGI. The CDR3 is 14 residues long. The chain's CDR3 is CASSYVPGNYEQYF. CDR3 in DNA: TGTGCCAGCAGTTACGTTCCAGGGAACTACGAGCAGTACTTC.

The chain links TRBV28 to TRBJ2-1; 9 bases align to TRBD2. V was pared by 7 bases and J by 3 bases, with 13 bases of the junction left unmatched. The CDR3 has 17 residues. The germline gives CDR1 MDHEN, CDR2 SYDVKM. CDR3 DNA sequence: TGTGCCAGCACCGAGGGGGGTAGCGGGGGATTCTACAATGAGCAGTTCTTC. The encoded protein is CASTEGGSGGFYNEQFF.

This clone appeared once. The chain joins TRBV6-5 to TRBJ2-5; 7 bases align to TRBD1. The germline V gene has CDR1 MNHEY and CDR2 SVGAGI. The CDR3 covers 14 residues. After removal of 7 bases from V and 2 bases from J, the junction contained 7 bases not matched to a gene. CDR3 loop: CASNRDRLQETQYF. CDR3 coding DNA: TGTGCCAGCAACCGGGACAGATTACAAGAGACCCAGTACTTC.

Only a few counts were recorded for this clone. The chain combines TRBV27 with TRBJ2-1; TRBD1 is a possible D gene (6 bases). The CDR3 totals 11 residues. V was trimmed by 4 bases and J by 14 bases, leaving 12 bases between them. The germline gives CDR1 MNHEY, CDR2 SMNVEV (reference sequence). The CDR3 loop is CASSYLDREFF. CDR3 coding DNA: TGTGCCAGCAGTTATTTGGACAGAGAGTTCTTC.

The rearrangement joins TRBV3-1 (or the pseudogene TRBV3-2) to TRBJ2-1, with 7 bases fitting TRBD1. The CDR3 is made up of 14 amino acids. Losses at the gene ends were 2 bases for V and 5 bases for J; bases not matched to a gene: 3. Germline values: CDR1 LGHDT, CDR2 YNNKEL (reference sequence). This chain's CDR3 is CASSQSGGDNEQFF. Here the CDR3 DNA reads TGTGCCAGCAGCCAATCAGGGGGAGACAATGAGCAGTTCTTC.

The sample holds one count of this clone. The rearrangement uses TRBV28 and TRBJ2-5; either TRBD1 or TRBD2 may supply D (5 bases each). V lost 5 bases to trimming and J lost 4 bases, with 8 bases between them. The germline CDR1 and CDR2 sequences are MDHEN and SYDVKM. CDR3 length: 12 amino acids. The DNA of the CDR3 is TGTGCCAGCAGTCCTGGGGGAGAGACCCAGTACTTC. Translated, it gives CASSPGGETQYF.

The chain links TRBV19 to TRBJ2-2; tentative D call: TRBD1 (5 bases). V lost 8 bases, J lost 1 base, and 8 bases lay in between. The CDR3 sequence is 13 residues long. Germline V CDR1 and CDR2: LNHDA, SQIVND (reference sequence). The CDR3: CASVQENTGELFF. Written as DNA, the CDR3 is TGTGCCAGTGTACAGGAGAACACCGGGGAGCTGTTTTTT. Combining the CDR3 with reference TRBV19 and TRBJ2-2 gives the whole variable domain DGGITQSPKYLFRKEGQNVTLSCEQNLNHDAMYWYRQDPGQGLRLIYYSQIVNDFQKGDIAEGYSVSREKKESFPLTVTSAQKNPTAFYLCASVQENTGELFFGEGSRLTVL.

V gene TRBV29-1 combines with J gene TRBJ1-1, with D perhaps TRBD1 (6 bases). From germline, CDR1 is SQVTM and CDR2 ANQGSEA. The CDR3 sequence is 13 residues long. V was clipped by 6 bases and J by 1 base, with 12 bases between them. As DNA, the CDR3 is TGCAGCGTAGCACAGGGCCCGAACACTGAAGCTTTCTTT. This sequence encodes CSVAQGPNTEAFF.

The V gene is TRBV6-5, the J gene TRBJ1-4; D is undetermined. Germline CDR1 and CDR2: MNHEY and SVGAGI. The CDR3 extends over 13 amino acids. V was pared by 6 bases and J by 1 base, with 6 bases between. The CDR3 spells CASSDITNEKLFF. Written as DNA, the CDR3 is TGTGCCAGCAGCGATATAACTAATGAAAAACTGTTTTTT.

This chain links TRBV20-1 with TRBJ2-7, with no clear D. The CDR3 runs 11 residues. Germline loops: CDR1 DFQATT, CDR2 SNEGSKA (reference sequence). The ends were cut back, 5 bases at V and 0 bases at J, with 5 bases in the middle. The DNA of the CDR3 is TGCAGTGCTCTGAGCTCCTACGAGCAGTACTTC. It codes for CSALSSYEQYF.

This clone has a single count. The CDR3: CASSPPYRAVNTEAFF. The CDR3 DNA sequence: TGTGCCAGCAGCCCCCCCTACAGGGCGGTTAACACTGAAGCTTTCTTT. The chain has TRBV28 and TRBJ1-1; D is possibly TRBD1 (6 bases). Trimming took 6 bases from V and 2 from J, leaving 19 bases between them. The CDR3 has 16 residues. The germline V gene has CDR1 MDHEN and CDR2 SYDVKM.

Written as DNA, the CDR3 is TGTGCCAGCAGTTTACCCCAACGACGGACCCGGGGTGGCGAGCAGTACTTC. This codes for CASSLPQRRTRGGEQYF. This chain joins TRBV28 and TRBJ2-7, with D perhaps matching TRBD2 (5 bases). CDR1 is MDHEN and CDR2 is SYDVKM in the germline V gene. Trimming stripped 2 bases from V and 6 bases from J, with 23 bases between. This CDR3 contains 17 residues.

The chain has TRBV5-8 and TRBJ2-2; 7 nucleotides align to TRBD1. Germline-derived CDR1 and CDR2 are SGHTS and YDEGEE. Trimming at V came to 2 bases and at J to 6 bases, leaving 7 bases not matched to a gene. The CDR3 length is 15 residues. CDR3 amino acids: CASSLPGQSAGELFF. DNA for the CDR3: TGTGCCAGCAGCTTACCGGGACAGTCAGCCGGGGAGCTGTTTTTT.

Comments on this clone: Other DNA sequences from this sample encode an identical CDR3 as well. The V call is TRBV5-1, the J call TRBJ2-7; D possibly corresponds to TRBD1 (6 bases). Germline V lookup: CDR1 SGHRS, CDR2 YFSETQ. This CDR3 has 15 amino acids. V was clipped by 0 bases and J by 4 bases, with 14 bases between them. CDR3 nucleotides: TGCGCCAGCAGCTTGGACGGGACAAGCTTTTACGAGCAGTACTTC. Its protein is CASSLDGTSFYEQYF.

The chain has TRBV2 and TRBJ2-2, with D possibly called TRBD1 or TRBD2 (7 bases each). The germline V gene has CDR1 SNHLY and CDR2 FYNNEI. V was shortened by 10 bases and J by 4 bases, with 19 bases between the two germline ends. This CDR3 contains 15 residues. For the CDR3, the DNA is TGTGCCAACAAGCGGGACAGCCTTATCACCGGGGAGCTGTTTTTT. Translating it yields CANKRDSLITGELFF.

This chain joins TRBV27 and TRBJ2-7; tentatively, D is TRBD1 or TRBD2 (6 bases each). The CDR3 is 17 residues long. CDR1 MNHEY and CDR2 SMNVEV come from the germline V gene (reference sequence). Trimming left V 2 bases short and J 5 bases short, with 22 bases between. The CDR3 region is CASSLRGVGGFVHEQYF. The CDR3 DNA reads as TGTGCCAGCAGTTTAAGGGGCGTAGGGGGGTTTGTCCACGAGCAGTACTTC.

The chain carries TRBV7-9 and TRBJ2-7, with D perhaps matching TRBD1 (5 bases). The CDR3 covers 13 residues. The V end was cut by 4 bases, the J end by 5 bases, with 12 bases between. Germline V gene sequence: CDR1 SEHNR, CDR2 FQNEAQ (reference sequence). CDR3 nucleotide sequence: TGTGCCAGCAGCTCATTGACAGACCACGAGCAGTACTTC. Translating gives CASSSLTDHEQYF.

J is TRBJ2-2 and V is TRBV2; D not certain. There are 15 residues in the CDR3. Per germline, CDR1 SNHLY and CDR2 FYNNEI. V was clipped by 4 bases and J by 1 base, with 10 bases between them. The CDR3 DNA sequence: TGTGCCAGCAGTGTAGAGTGGGGGAACACCGGGGAGCTGTTTTTT. Translation gives CASSVEWGNTGELFF.

The V and J genes are TRBV19 and TRBJ2-1, with 7 bases fitting TRBD2. The germline gives CDR1 LNHDA, CDR2 SQIVND (reference sequence). The J segment lost 2 bases and the V segment lost 7 bases, leaving 8 bases of the junction unmatched. The CDR3 is made up of 15 amino acids. CDR3 sequence: CASTGTTFTYNEQFF. CDR3 DNA sequence: TGTGCCAGTACCGGGACTACCTTCACCTACAATGAGCAGTTCTTC. Combining the CDR3 with reference TRBV19 and TRBJ2-1 gives the whole variable domain DGGITQSPKYLFRKEGQNVTLSCEQNLNHDAMYWYRQDPGQGLRLIYYSQIVNDFQKGDIAEGYSVSREKKESFPLTVTSAQKNPTAFYLCASTGTTFTYNEQFFGPGTRLTVL.

J is TRBJ1-1 and V is TRBV5-1; 9 bases map to TRBD1. From germline, CDR1 is SGHRS and CDR2 YFSETQ. CDR3 length equals 17 residues. Unmatched junction bases numbered 9, after V lost 0 bases and J lost 3 bases. The CDR3 DNA follows: TGCGCCAGCAGCTTGGCCCCAGGGACAGGGAGGGACACTGAAGCTTTCTTT. Amino acids: CASSLAPGTGRDTEAFF.